These 30 T cell receptor beta chains were sequenced from one sample in a study of lymphopenia after photon versus proton radiotherapy. Assay: immunoSEQ multiplex PCR; the TCRdb copy retains only in-frame clones and omits some. The table shows fewer than 35,000 clones, with roughly 89% occurring only once. The specimen was peripheral blood, collected from a patient treated with proton-based radiotherapy. The source is a woman in her 70s with pancreatic cancer. Some clones in this sample may be carry-over from other donors' samples.

CDR3 region: CASTDISNTGELFF. CDR3 in DNA: TGTGCCAGCACCGACATTTCGAACACCGGGGAGCTGTTTTTT. This chain uses TRBV7-2 with TRBJ2-2; D remains ambiguous. V was trimmed by 7 bases and J by 0 bases, leaving 9 bases between them. The CDR3 is 14 amino acids. Germline-derived CDR1 and CDR2 are SGHTA and FQGNSA.

V usage is TRBV7-2 and J usage is TRBJ2-5; no reliable D call. The V end lost 2 bases, the J end lost 5 bases, and 12 bases lay between the germline ends. Germline assignment: CDR1 SGHTA and CDR2 FQGNSA. The CDR3 is 14 amino acids. CDR3 coding DNA: TGTGCCAGCAGCTTATCGGTGGGCCGGGAGACCCAGTACTTC. Translating it yields CASSLSVGRETQYF.

The rearrangement links TRBV7-9 to TRBJ1-4; no clear D gene. CDR1 is SEHNR, CDR2 FQNEAQ, per germline (reference sequence). This CDR3 comprises 13 residues. Trimming stripped 1 base from V and 7 bases from J, with 7 bases between. CDR3 residues: CASSLERVEKLFF. CDR3 nucleotide sequence: TGTGCCAGCAGCTTAGAAAGGGTTGAAAAACTGTTTTTT.

The chain has TRBV7-2 and TRBJ2-1, with 13 bases matching TRBD2. The V gene end was trimmed by 6 bases and the J gene end by 8 bases; junction bases not matched to a gene: 7. The V gene's germline CDR1 is SGHTA and CDR2 FQGNSA. This CDR3 comprises 15 residues. For the CDR3, the DNA is TGTGCCAGCAGTTCTACTAGCGGGAGGGCCTATGAGCAGTTCTTC. It specifies CASSSTSGRAYEQFF. Together with reference TRBV7-2 and TRBJ2-1, the CDR3 gives the full variable domain: GAGVSQSPSNKVTEKGKDVELRCDPISGHTALYWYRQSLGQGLEFLIYFQGNSAPDKSGLPSDRFSAERTGGSVSTLTIQRTQQEDSAVYLCASSSTSGRAYEQFFGPGTRLTVL.

In DNA, the CDR3 is TGCGCCAGCAGCCCGCTAGGGGAATGGGGCTACACCTTC. Amino acids: CASSPLGEWGYTF. This chain joins TRBV4-1 and TRBJ1-2, with TRBD1 as a possible D gene (5 bases). This CDR3 is built from 13 residues. V was pared by 4 bases and J by 8 bases, with 14 bases between. Germline V CDR1 and CDR2: MGHRA, YSYEKL.

This chain connects TRBV14 to TRBJ1-1; D is possibly TRBD1 (5 bases). The CDR3 contains 17 residues. V lost 0 bases to trimming and J lost 0 bases, with 14 bases between them. The germline CDR1 and CDR2 sequences are SGHDN and FVKESK. CDR3 sequence (DNA): TGTGCCAGCAGCCAAGATGACAGACGATCCATGAACACTGAAGCTTTCTTT. This codes for CASSQDDRRSMNTEAFF.

The gene calls are TRBV19 and TRBJ1-4; no clear D gene. The CDR3 contains 15 residues. The germline CDR1 and CDR2 sequences are LNHDA and SQIVND (reference sequence). V shed 2 bases and J shed 7 bases, with 14 bases lying between them. The chain's CDR3 is CASSIKDGNLEKLFF. The CDR3 region has the DNA TGTGCCAGTAGTATAAAGGACGGCAACCTTGAAAAACTGTTTTTT. Full variable domain (missing parts from reference TRBV19 and TRBJ1-4): DGGITQSPKYLFRKEGQNVTLSCEQNLNHDAMYWYRQDPGQGLRLIYYSQIVNDFQKGDIAEGYSVSREKKESFPLTVTSAQKNPTAFYLCASSIKDGNLEKLFFGSGTQLSVL.

V gene TRBV5-4 combines with J gene TRBJ2-3; TRBD2 might be the D (6 bases). The germline gives CDR1 SGHNT, CDR2 YYREEE (reference sequence). There are 14 residues in the CDR3. The V end was cut by 0 bases, the J end by 5 bases, with 10 bases between. The CDR3 loop is CASSLGLDQDTQYF. The CDR3 coding sequence is TGTGCCAGCAGCTTGGGACTAGATCAAGATACGCAGTATTTT.

The chain combines TRBV30 with TRBJ2-2, with a tentative D call TRBD1 (6 bases). CDR1 is GTSNPN, CDR2 SVGIG, per germline (reference sequence). The CDR3 loop spans 13 amino acids. Between the trimmed V and J ends, which lost 0 bases and 6 bases, there was a span of 8 bases. The CDR3 DNA follows: TGTGCCTGGAGTGTCAGGGGATCCGGGGAGCTGTTTTTT. Amino acid sequence: CAWSVRGSGELFF.

The CDR3 DNA follows: TGTGCCAGCAGTCCAACAGGGGGCTCTGGCTACACCTTC. Its protein product is CASSPTGGSGYTF. The chain recombines TRBV6-5 with TRBJ1-2; 9 bases match TRBD1. This CDR3 spans 13 amino acids. Germline lookup yields CDR1 MNHEY and CDR2 SVGAGI. J gave up 7 bases and V 5 bases, and 5 bases lay outside the gene matches.

The chain combines TRBV28 with TRBJ2-1; 7 nucleotides line up with TRBD2. Germline CDR1 and CDR2: MDHEN and SYDVKM. CDR3 length equals 12 residues. The junction had 4 bases not matched to a gene; V was cut back by 6 bases and J by 8 bases. The CDR3 loop is CASRSSGDEQFF. In DNA form, the CDR3 reads TGTGCCAGCAGGTCTAGCGGAGATGAGCAGTTCTTC. Drawing the rest from reference TRBV28 and TRBJ2-1, the complete variable domain is DVKVTQSSRYLVKRTGEKVFLECVQDMDHENMFWYRQDPGLGLRLIYFSYDVKMKEKGDIPEGYSVSREKKERFSLILESASTNQTSMYLCASRSSGDEQFFGPGTRLTVL.

About this clone itself: Sequence at one end of the junction differs from germline and may be a read error. The CDR3 protein is CASSHGPEPYTF. The CDR3 DNA reads as TGCGCCAGCAGTCATGGGCCGGAACCTTATACTTTC. V gene TRBV23-1 combines with J gene TRBJ1-2; no firm D call. TRBV23-1 is known as an ORF, though its function is uncertain. CDR3 length equals 12 residues.

The J gene is TRBJ1-4, the V gene TRBV10-3; 10 bases fit TRBD1. V was pared by 9 bases and J by 3 bases, with 4 bases of the junction left unmatched. CDR1 ENHRY and CDR2 SYGVKD come from the germline V gene. This CDR3 spans 14 amino acids. The CDR3 DNA is TGTGCCATTGCGACAGGGGGCCCTAATGAAAAACTGTTTTTT. Its translation is CAIATGGPNEKLFF.

This clone was seen only a few times. The chain couples TRBV5-1 to TRBJ2-2, with no clear D. V lost 0 bases to trimming and J lost 7 bases, with 10 bases between them. CDR3 length equals 14 residues. Germline V lookup: CDR1 SGHRS, CDR2 YFSETQ. The CDR3 sequence is CASSLESGVGELFF. CDR3 in DNA: TGCGCCAGCAGCTTGGAGAGTGGGGTCGGGGAGCTGTTTTTT.

The chain is built from TRBV19 and TRBJ1-5; D call uncertain. The V end lost 1 base, the J end lost 6 bases, and 4 bases lay between the germline ends. Germline V gene lookup returns CDR1 LNHDA and CDR2 SQIVND (reference sequence). This CDR3 has 12 residues. The CDR3 sequence: CASSIAAQPQHF. CDR3 nucleotides: TGTGCCAGTAGTATAGCAGCTCAGCCCCAGCATTTT. The whole variable domain, filled in from reference TRBV19 and TRBJ1-5, reads DGGITQSPKYLFRKEGQNVTLSCEQNLNHDAMYWYRQDPGQGLRLIYYSQIVNDFQKGDIAEGYSVSREKKESFPLTVTSAQKNPTAFYLCASSIAAQPQHFGDGTRLSIL.

The V call is TRBV5-1, the J call TRBJ2-5; 8 nucleotides align to TRBD1. CDR3 length equals 15 residues. Unmatched junction bases numbered 5, after V lost 0 bases and J lost 4 bases. Germline V gene sequence: CDR1 SGHRS, CDR2 YFSETQ. CDR3 amino acids: CASSLVQGARETQYF. The CDR3 nucleotides read TGCGCCAGCAGCTTGGTCCAGGGGGCGCGAGAGACCCAGTACTTC. The variable domain in full, with the rest retrieved from reference TRBV5-1 and TRBJ2-5, is KAGVTQTPRYLIKTRGQQVTLSCSPISGHRSVSWYQQTPGQGLQFLFEYFSETQRNKGNFPGRFSGRQFSNSRSEMNVSTLELGDSALYLCASSLVQGARETQYFGPGTRLLVL.

This chain links TRBV10-1 with TRBJ2-1; no reliable D call. The CDR3 runs 13 residues. Trimming cost V 6 bases and J 8 bases, with 14 bases left between them. Per germline, CDR1 WNHNN and CDR2 SYGVQD (reference sequence). In DNA form, the CDR3 reads TGCGCCAGCAGCGAACATACAGTCGATGAGCAGTTCTTC. Amino acids: CASSEHTVDEQFF.

In DNA, the CDR3 is TGTGCCAGCAGTTCAGGGGGCGACACCGGGGAGCTGTTTTTT. Its translation is CASSSGGDTGELFF. The J gene is TRBJ2-2, the V gene TRBV6-6; 8 bases match TRBD1. Germline V lookup: CDR1 MNHNY, CDR2 SVGAGI (reference sequence). The CDR3 extends over 14 amino acids. The junction had 1 base not matched to a gene; V was cut back by 4 bases and J by 3 bases.

The gene calls are TRBV30 and TRBJ1-2; a possible D gene is TRBD1 (5 bases). The CDR3 sequence is 12 residues long. Trimming left V 2 bases short and J 5 bases short, with 9 bases between. Germline lookup yields CDR1 GTSNPN and CDR2 SVGIG (reference sequence). The CDR3 loop is CAWSPGLYGYTF. Here the CDR3 DNA reads TGTGCCTGGAGTCCGGGACTTTATGGCTACACCTTC.

This clone appeared a single time. The chain employs TRBV6-5 and TRBJ2-5; TRBD1 aligns across 7 bases. This CDR3 is built from 13 residues. The germline CDR1 and CDR2 sequences are MNHEY and SVGAGI. V was clipped by 4 bases and J by 3 bases; unmatched bases: 2. The CDR3 sequence: CASSSTGEETQYF. Here the CDR3 DNA reads TGTGCCAGCAGTTCCACAGGGGAAGAGACCCAGTACTTC.

The rearrangement joins TRBV6-5 to TRBJ1-4; D is unclear. CDR3 length: 14 amino acids. Germline CDR1 and CDR2: MNHEY and SVGAGI. V was pared by 4 bases and J by 0 bases, with 6 bases between. The CDR3 DNA sequence: TGTGCCAGCAGTTCAAGGACAACTAATGAAAAACTGTTTTTT. This codes for CASSSRTTNEKLFF.

The chain links TRBV7-6 to TRBJ2-1; TRBD1 is a possible D gene (6 bases). Germline V gives CDR1 SGHVS, CDR2 FNYEAQ. The CDR3 contains 12 residues. The V end was cut by 7 bases, the J end by 14 bases, with 18 bases between. CDR3 DNA sequence: TGTGCCAGCATCGCCTCCAGGGGTGTGGAGTTCTTC. Protein product: CASIASRGVEFF.

This clone was seen once. The chain employs TRBV18 and TRBJ2-1; 7 bases align to TRBD2. V gave up 3 bases and J gave up 5 bases; unmatched junction bases: 7. There are 15 residues in the CDR3. Germline assignment: CDR1 KGHSH and CDR2 LQKENI. The CDR3 protein is CASSPQLAIHNEQFF. CDR3 nucleotides: TGTGCCAGCTCACCTCAACTAGCGATCCACAATGAGCAGTTCTTC.

The V call is TRBV7-2, the J call TRBJ2-7, with D perhaps TRBD2 (6 bases). Per germline, CDR1 SGHTA and CDR2 FQGNSA. Trimming stripped 0 bases from V and 6 bases from J, with 15 bases between. The CDR3 extends over 15 amino acids. CDR3 sequence: CASSLAAVGGGEQYF. The CDR3 DNA follows: TGTGCCAGCAGCTTAGCGGCGGTTGGGGGAGGCGAGCAGTACTTC.

The J gene is TRBJ1-4, the V gene TRBV28, with 7 bases lining up with TRBD1. V trimming: 6 bases; J trimming: 8 bases; junction bases outside the gene matches: 6. The CDR3 is 13 residues long. Germline values: CDR1 MDHEN, CDR2 SYDVKM. The chain's CDR3 is CASRNRDREKLFF. CDR3 DNA sequence: TGTGCCAGCAGGAACAGGGACAGAGAAAAACTGTTTTTT. The entire variable domain, with the rest obtained from reference TRBV28 and TRBJ1-4, is as follows: DVKVTQSSRYLVKRTGEKVFLECVQDMDHENMFWYRQDPGLGLRLIYFSYDVKMKEKGDIPEGYSVSREKKERFSLILESASTNQTSMYLCASRNRDREKLFFGSGTQLSVL.

This chain links TRBV21-1 with TRBJ1-2; the DNA was not used to check the table's D call, TRBD1. TRBV21-1 is listed as a pseudogene. CDR3 size: 13 residues. CDR3: CASSAGYVSGYTF. As DNA, the CDR3 is TGTGCCAGCAGTGCAGGGTATGTCAGCGGCTACACCTTC.

Relative to its sample, this clone is medium-sized. Other nucleotide sequences from this sample produce the same CDR3. The genes are TRBV28 and TRBJ1-2; the match to TRBD1 covers 8 bases. There are 14 residues in the CDR3. V lost 4 bases and J lost 4; bases outside the gene matches: 5. Germline V gives CDR1 MDHEN, CDR2 SYDVKM. CDR3 nucleotide sequence: TGTGCCAGCAGTTCGTCGACAGGGGTCTATGGCTACACCTTC. This codes for CASSSSTGVYGYTF.

The chain couples TRBV16 to TRBJ1-1; D perhaps matches TRBD1 (5 bases). Between the trimmed V and J ends, which lost 2 bases and 11 bases, there was a span of 18 bases. Germline V gene lookup returns CDR1 KGHSY and CDR2 FQNENV. This CDR3 is built from 14 residues. CDR3 in amino acids: CASSQGQATGGAFF. The CDR3 coding sequence is TGTGCCAGCAGCCAAGGGCAGGCCACCGGGGGGGCTTTCTTT.

The genes are TRBV5-1 and TRBJ2-3; D gene unclear. Germline V gene data show CDR1 as SGHRS and CDR2 as YFSETQ. CDR3 size: 13 residues. Trimming pared 4 bases from V and 2 bases from J, leaving 8 bases between. CDR3 residues: CASSADITDTQYF. CDR3 nucleotide sequence: TGCGCCAGCAGCGCTGACATCACAGATACGCAGTATTTT.

The V gene is TRBV28, the J gene TRBJ2-3, with TRBD2 matching 11 bases. The CDR3 contains 17 residues. J gave up 3 bases and V 7 bases, and 12 bases lay outside the gene matches. CDR1 is MDHEN, CDR2 SYDVKM, per germline. CDR3 in amino acids: CASTPAGTSGSTDTQYF. In nucleotides, the CDR3 is TGTGCCAGCACCCCCGCGGGTACTAGCGGGAGTACAGATACGCAGTATTTT. Full variable domain (outside the CDR3, taken from reference TRBV28 and TRBJ2-3): DVKVTQSSRYLVKRTGEKVFLECVQDMDHENMFWYRQDPGLGLRLIYFSYDVKMKEKGDIPEGYSVSREKKERFSLILESASTNQTSMYLCASTPAGTSGSTDTQYFGPGTRLTVL.